Below, 4 T cell receptor beta chains from the same sample are listed, as sequenced in a study of blood T cells in healthy people across ages. Then a second PCR, running roughly 7 to 11 cycles, was carried out with a sample-barcoded 5' primer and a J-beta primer mix. TCRdb independently ran MiXCR on the 5' RACE reads; one entry per CDR3 protein. The sample records roughly 640,000 distinct CDR3 sequences, about 30% being singletons. Input material: blood. Source of these receptors: a woman aged 80 or over in good health.

This clonotype showed up many times. This sequence joins TRBV29-1 and TRBJ2-3; 8 bases line up with TRBD2. CDR3 size: 14 residues. CDR1 is SQVTM and CDR2 is ANQGSEA in the germline V gene. The V segment lost 2 bases and the J segment 4 bases; nucleotides outside the gene matches: 5. CDR3 sequence: CSVELAGGADTQYF. In nucleotides, the CDR3 is TGCAGCGTTGAACTAGCGGGCGGAGCAGATACGCAGTATTTT.

The CDR3 coding sequence is TGCAGCGTTGGAGCGAGCCTCTCCTACAATGAGCAGTTCTTC. Protein: CSVGASLSYNEQFF. This chain links TRBV29-1 with TRBJ2-1, with D uncertain. Germline values: CDR1 SQVTM, CDR2 ANQGSEA. V lost 4 bases, J lost 0 bases, and 10 bases lay in between. This CDR3 contains 14 residues.

The table lists this clonotype with many counts. The chain is built from TRBV30 and TRBJ1-2, with D perhaps TRBD1 (5 bases). CDR1 is GTSNPN and CDR2 is SVGIG in the germline V gene (reference sequence). The CDR3 spans 14 residues. V was cut by 3 bases and J by 4 bases, with 15 bases left in between. CDR3: CAWRAAGLSYGYTF. CDR3 DNA: TGTGCCTGGAGGGCCGCGGGGCTGAGCTATGGCTACACCTTC. Full variable domain (rest looked up from reference TRBV30 and TRBJ1-2): SQTIHQWPATLVQPVGSPLSLECTVEGTSNPNLYWYRQAAGRGLQLLFYSVGIGQISSEVPQNLSASRPQDRQFILSSKKLLLSDSGFYLCAWRAAGLSYGYTFGSGTRLTVV.

V gene TRBV5-1 combines with J gene TRBJ1-1, with D perhaps TRBD1 (5 bases). Germline V lookup: CDR1 SGHRS, CDR2 YFSETQ. Trimming took off 0 bases at V and 6 bases at J, with 18 bases between the two ends. The CDR3 has 16 amino acids. Here the CDR3 DNA reads TGCGCCAGCAGCTTGGATTTCGGGGGAATGGAGCCTGAAGCTTTCTTT. Translating gives CASSLDFGGMEPEAFF.